Shown below are 18 T cell receptor beta chains from a single sample sequenced in a study of PD-1 blockade in classical Hodgkin lymphoma. Documented time point: newly diagnosed, previously untreated cHL patient sample. Produced via immunoSEQ multiplex PCR; TCRdb's table is partial and in-frame only. The sample records tens of thousands of clones, 90% to 95% being singletons. The sample taken for sequencing was peripheral blood mononuclear cells (PBMCs). The receptors were sampled from a human donor with classical Hodgkin lymphoma.

The V call is TRBV19, the J call TRBJ2-1; tentative D call: TRBD2 (6 bases). Trimming stripped 1 base from V and 2 bases from J, with 12 bases between. The CDR3 has 16 amino acids. The V gene's germline CDR1 is LNHDA and CDR2 SQIVND (reference sequence). CDR3 sequence reads: CASSIVLADPYNEQFF. The CDR3 nucleotides are TGTGCCAGTAGTATAGTACTAGCAGATCCCTACAATGAGCAGTTCTTC.

V usage is TRBV4-1 and J usage is TRBJ2-3; tentatively, D is TRBD2 (5 bases). Trimming shortened V by 1 base and J by 1 base, and 6 bases separated the two germline ends. This CDR3 contains 14 residues. From germline, CDR1 is MGHRA and CDR2 YSYEKL. The CDR3 bases are TGCGCCAGCAGCCAAGGAGGGCGCACAGATACGCAGTATTTT. Amino acids: CASSQGGRTDTQYF.

The genes are TRBV5-6 and TRBJ2-5; unclear D gene. Trimming pared 0 bases from V and 2 bases from J, leaving 5 bases between. There are 13 residues in the CDR3. Per the germline V gene, CDR1 is SGHDT and CDR2 is YYEEEE. For the CDR3, the DNA is TGTGCCAGCAGCTTGGGGGGTCAAGAGACCCAGTACTTC. This translates into CASSLGGQETQYF.

The rearrangement links TRBV16 to TRBJ1-2; D not certain. CDR1 is KGHSY and CDR2 is FQNENV in the germline V gene. The CDR3 is made up of 14 amino acids. The germline V and J ends were trimmed by 2 bases and 4 bases, with 11 bases remaining between them. CDR3 nucleotide sequence: TGTGCCAGCAGCCAAGGGCCGGGCGGCTATGGCTACACCTTC. This encodes CASSQGPGGYGYTF.

J is TRBJ2-2 and V is TRBV5-1, with D hard to call. This CDR3 has 13 residues. The V gene lost 0 bases and the J gene lost 7 bases, with 7 bases spanning the gap. Per the germline V gene, CDR1 is SGHRS and CDR2 is YFSETQ. The CDR3 loop reads CASSLVPFGELFF. The CDR3 DNA reads as TGCGCCAGCAGCTTGGTCCCGTTCGGGGAGCTGTTTTTT. Full variable domain (outside the CDR3, taken from reference TRBV5-1 and TRBJ2-2): KAGVTQTPRYLIKTRGQQVTLSCSPISGHRSVSWYQQTPGQGLQFLFEYFSETQRNKGNFPGRFSGRQFSNSRSEMNVSTLELGDSALYLCASSLVPFGELFFGEGSRLTVL.

This rearrangement joins TRBV9 to TRBJ2-7; 7 positions agree with TRBD1. This CDR3 has 14 amino acids. CDR1 SGDLS and CDR2 YYNGEE come from the germline V gene. J gave up 0 bases and V 3 bases, and 3 bases lay outside the gene matches. The CDR3 here is CASSARDSSYEQYF. The CDR3 region has the DNA TGTGCCAGCAGCGCCAGGGACAGCTCCTACGAGCAGTACTTC.

The rearrangement uses TRBV9 and TRBJ2-6; 7 nucleotides align to TRBD1. V lost 3 bases, J lost 4 bases, and 7 bases stayed unmatched. This CDR3 is built from 16 residues. Germline values: CDR1 SGDLS, CDR2 YYNGEE. The DNA of the CDR3 is TGTGCCAGCAGCGCCTACAGGGGCGGCGGGGCCAACGTCCTGACTTTC. Amino acid sequence: CASSAYRGGGANVLTF.

This clone was seen once. V and J are TRBV21-1 and TRBJ1-3. TRBV21-1 has pseudogene status. The CDR3 extends over 15 amino acids. This CDR3 is CASSKRGAVKNTIYF. The CDR3 DNA is TGTGCCAGCAGCAAAAGGGGGGCAGTTAAAAACACCATATATTTT.

The chain has TRBV12-5 and TRBJ2-5; D ambiguous. Germline CDR1 is LGHNT and CDR2 is FRNRAP. The CDR3 totals 11 residues. V shed 7 bases and J shed 4 bases, with 7 bases lying between them. The CDR3 nucleotides read TGTGCTAGTGCGGAAGGAGAGACCCAGTACTTC. Amino acids: CASAEGETQYF.

The gene calls are TRBV30 and TRBJ2-6; D might be TRBD2 (5 bases). V was trimmed by 5 bases and J by 0 bases, leaving 14 bases between them. The CDR3 runs 16 residues. Per the germline V gene, CDR1 is GTSNPN and CDR2 is SVGIG (reference sequence). Written as DNA, the CDR3 is TGTGCCTGGGGGAGAGGACGCATCTCTGGGGCCAACGTCCTGACTTTC. This codes for CAWGRGRISGANVLTF.

The chain recombines TRBV19 with TRBJ1-1, with D maybe TRBD1 (5 bases). The CDR3 spans 14 residues. Deletions cut 6 bases from V and 3 bases from J, with 14 bases between. Germline values: CDR1 LNHDA, CDR2 SQIVND (reference sequence). The CDR3 here is CASSPFRGDTEAFF. Written as DNA, the CDR3 is TGTGCCAGTAGCCCCTTCCGGGGCGACACTGAAGCTTTCTTT. Supplemented by reference TRBV19 and TRBJ1-1, the full variable domain reads DGGITQSPKYLFRKEGQNVTLSCEQNLNHDAMYWYRQDPGQGLRLIYYSQIVNDFQKGDIAEGYSVSREKKESFPLTVTSAQKNPTAFYLCASSPFRGDTEAFFGQGTRLTVV.

The chain is built from TRBV6-5 and TRBJ1-3; no definite D call. The germline V and J ends were trimmed by 6 bases and 6 bases, with 12 bases remaining between them. Germline values: CDR1 MNHEY, CDR2 SVGAGI. This CDR3 spans 13 amino acids. CDR3 sequence (DNA): TGTGCCAGCAGCTTCGGAGGGCCAAACACCATATATTTT. This codes for CASSFGGPNTIYF.

The J gene is TRBJ1-4, the V gene TRBV1. TRBV1 is described as a pseudogene. The CDR3 extends over 17 amino acids. In DNA, the CDR3 is TGCACCAGCAGCCGCACACGGGAAGGAACGACTAGCGAAAAACTGTTTTTT. It translates to CTSSRTREGTTSEKLFF.

The V and J genes are TRBV20-1 and TRBJ2-5; 7 bases are shared with TRBD1. V shed 6 bases, J shed 7 bases, and the junction held 5 bases outside the gene matches. The CDR3 contains 11 residues. The germline V gene encodes CDR1 DFQATT and CDR2 SNEGSKA (reference sequence). The CDR3 protein is CSANRGRTQYF. In DNA form, the CDR3 reads TGCAGTGCCAACAGGGGCCGGACCCAGTACTTC.

The rearrangement joins TRBV7-2 to TRBJ1-2, with D tentatively TRBD1 (6 bases). Germline V CDR1 and CDR2: SGHTA, FQGNSA. The length of the CDR3 is 17 residues. V was shortened by 1 base and J by 2 bases, with 17 bases between the two germline ends. CDR3 loop: CASSLELGGQRNYGYTF. CDR3 nucleotides: TGTGCCAGCAGCTTAGAATTGGGAGGACAGAGGAACTATGGCTACACCTTC.

The rearrangement uses TRBV7-9 and TRBJ2-7; D unresolved. Trimming shortened V by 5 bases and J by 0 bases, and 8 bases separated the two germline ends. CDR1 and CDR2 from the germline V gene are SEHNR and FQNEAQ (reference sequence). This CDR3 region has 13 residues. CDR3 bases: TGTGCCAGCAGCGGGCTCAACTCCTACGAGCAGTACTTC. Translated, it gives CASSGLNSYEQYF.

The chain is built from TRBV28 and TRBJ1-1; D possibly corresponds to TRBD1 (6 bases). Between the trimmed V and J ends, which lost 4 bases and 3 bases, there was a span of 21 bases. The germline V gene has CDR1 MDHEN and CDR2 SYDVKM. The CDR3 loop spans 17 amino acids. As DNA, the CDR3 is TGTGCCAGCAGTTCCCATTATACAGGGCGAGTCGACACTGAAGCTTTCTTT. It translates to CASSSHYTGRVDTEAFF.

The sample holds one count of this clone. This chain links TRBV5-4 with TRBJ2-1; 10 nucleotides line up with TRBD1. The CDR3 spans 17 residues. V shed 4 bases and J 5 bases; nucleotides not matched to a gene: 12. CDR1 is SGHNT, CDR2 YYREEE, per germline (reference sequence). CDR3 coding DNA: TGTGCCAGCAGCGGGGACAGGGGAAGGAGAAGCAACAATGAGCAGTTCTTC. It yields the protein CASSGDRGRRSNNEQFF. Using reference TRBV5-4 and TRBJ2-1 for the parts outside the CDR3, the full variable domain is ETGVTQSPTHLIKTRGQQVTLRCSSQSGHNTVSWYQQALGQGPQFIFQYYREEENGRGNFPPRFSGLQFPNYSSELNVNALELDDSALYLCASSGDRGRRSNNEQFFGPGTRLTVL.